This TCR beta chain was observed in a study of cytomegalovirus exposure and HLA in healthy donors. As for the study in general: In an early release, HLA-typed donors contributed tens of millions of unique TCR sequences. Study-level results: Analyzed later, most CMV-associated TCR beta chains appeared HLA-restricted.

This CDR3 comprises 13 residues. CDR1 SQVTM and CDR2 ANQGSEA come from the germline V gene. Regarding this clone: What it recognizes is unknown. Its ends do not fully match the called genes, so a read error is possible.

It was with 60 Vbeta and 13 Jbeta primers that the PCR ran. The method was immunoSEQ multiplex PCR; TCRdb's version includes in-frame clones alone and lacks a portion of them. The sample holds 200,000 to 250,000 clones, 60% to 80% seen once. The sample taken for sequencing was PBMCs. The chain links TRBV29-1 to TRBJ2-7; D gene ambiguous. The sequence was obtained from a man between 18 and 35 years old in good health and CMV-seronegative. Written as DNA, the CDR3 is TGCAGCGTCGAAGATCAGTCAGCCTACGAGCAGTACTTC. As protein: CSVEDQSAYEQYF.